These 23 T cell receptor beta chains share one sample of origin, sequenced in a study of cytotoxic CD8 clonotypes in ibrutinib-treated CLL. The repertoire was sequenced with immunoSEQ multiplex PCR; TCRdb's copy has only in-frame clones and lacks some. The profile shows some 150,000 clones, 60% to 85% of them singletons. Sample: PBMCs, taken after 12 months of ibrutinib treatment. These TCRs come from a human donor with chronic lymphocytic leukemia.

This clone has a handful of counts. J is TRBJ2-7 and V is TRBV28; D remains ambiguous. From germline, CDR1 is MDHEN and CDR2 SYDVKM. Trimming cost V 3 bases and J 5 bases, with 8 bases left between them. The CDR3 is 12 amino acids. CDR3 loop: CASSFLDNEQYF. Written as DNA, the CDR3 is TGTGCCAGCAGTTTCCTGGATAACGAGCAGTACTTC.

This clone was seen once. J is TRBJ2-7 and V is TRBV18; either TRBD1 or TRBD2 may fit D (5 bases each). Germline CDR1 reads KGHSH; CDR2 reads LQKENI. The CDR3 sequence is 13 residues long. V was pared by 5 bases and J by 4 bases, with 12 bases between. The CDR3 reads CASSSRDGYEQYF. In DNA form, the CDR3 reads TGTGCCAGCTCATCGAGGGACGGATACGAGCAGTACTTC.

The chain is built from TRBV5-6 and TRBJ2-7, with no clear D. There are 14 residues in the CDR3. Trimming shortened V by 2 bases and J by 1 base, and 10 bases separated the two germline ends. CDR1 is SGHDT and CDR2 is YYEEEE in the germline V gene. CDR3 residues: CASSLKQISYEQYF. CDR3 coding DNA: TGTGCCAGCAGCTTAAAGCAAATTTCCTACGAGCAGTACTTC.

The chain couples TRBV27 to TRBJ2-4; 7 bases align to TRBD1. The length of the CDR3 is 14 residues. The V gene's germline CDR1 is MNHEY and CDR2 SMNVEV (reference sequence). The ends lost 5 bases at V and 4 bases at J; junction bases unmatched: 5. The CDR3 DNA sequence: TGTGCCAGCAGTACCCCGACAGGGAAAAACATTCAGTACTTC. Translating it yields CASSTPTGKNIQYF.

The chain is built from TRBV2 and TRBJ1-5, with D possibly being TRBD1 (5 bases). This CDR3 comprises 13 residues. From germline, CDR1 is SNHLY and CDR2 FYNNEI. Trimming cost V 6 bases and J 5 bases, with 11 bases left between them. In nucleotides, the CDR3 is TGTGCCAGCAGAGACGACAGTGATCAGCCCCAGCATTTT. It is translated as CASRDDSDQPQHF.

This chain links TRBV18 with TRBJ2-7; 7 bases match TRBD1. Per the germline V gene, CDR1 is KGHSH and CDR2 is LQKENI. CDR3 length: 14 amino acids. The V segment lost 0 bases and the J segment 6 bases; nucleotides outside the gene matches: 5. CDR3 DNA: TGTGCCAGCTCACCACCGGCTAGGACAGGCGAGCAGTACTTC. Translation: CASSPPARTGEQYF.

The chain uses TRBV28 and TRBJ2-7, with a tentative D call TRBD2 (5 bases). Germline V gene data show CDR1 as MDHEN and CDR2 as SYDVKM. Trimming shortened V by 4 bases and J by 6 bases, and 22 bases separated the two germline ends. The CDR3 has 16 residues. The CDR3 spells CASSSTASGSPFEQYF. CDR3 DNA: TGTGCCAGCAGTTCAACAGCTTCGGGGAGCCCCTTCGAGCAGTACTTC.

CDR3 in DNA: TGTGTAAGGATCACCTACGAGCAGTACTTC. Amino acids: CVRITYEQYF. The V gene is TRBV19, the J gene TRBJ2-7; D unresolved. This CDR3 spans 10 amino acids. Germline V gene lookup returns CDR1 LNHDA and CDR2 SQIVND (reference sequence).

The chain joins TRBV28 to TRBJ1-1; TRBD1 aligns across 7 bases. The V and J ends lost 6 bases and 4 bases, in that order; junction bases with no gene match: 14. Germline V gives CDR1 MDHEN, CDR2 SYDVKM. This CDR3 is built from 16 residues. The CDR3 nucleotides are TGTGCCAGCAGCTCTCGGACAGGTAGGGGTTTCACTGAAGCTTTCTTT. It is translated as CASSSRTGRGFTEAFF.

The chain is built from TRBV5-1 and TRBJ1-2; D uncertain. V gave up 3 bases and J gave up 7 bases, with 13 bases separating them. The CDR3 has 13 residues. Germline loops: CDR1 SGHRS, CDR2 YFSETQ. The CDR3 coding sequence is TGCGCCAGCAGCTCGGAGGTTCTGAGTGGCTACACCTTC. It is translated as CASSSEVLSGYTF.

This clone has just one count. This chain uses TRBV10-3 with TRBJ2-1; TRBD2 aligns across 9 bases. Germline trimming cut 1 base from V and 2 bases from J; bases unmatched to any gene: 3. Per germline, CDR1 ENHRY and CDR2 SYGVKD. The CDR3 covers 16 residues. CDR3 nucleotides: TGTGCCATCAGTGAGTTAGCGGGGGTGACCTACAATGAGCAGTTCTTC. It yields the protein CAISELAGVTYNEQFF.

V gene TRBV6-6 combines with J gene TRBJ2-1, with D possibly matching TRBD1 (5 bases). Germline-derived CDR1 and CDR2 are MNHNY and SVGAGI (reference sequence). V was trimmed by 2 bases and J by 6 bases, leaving 8 bases between them. The CDR3 runs 13 residues. The CDR3 coding sequence is TGTGCCAGCAGTTACCAAGGGGCCAATGAGCAGTTCTTC. Its translation: CASSYQGANEQFF.

The rearrangement uses TRBV29-1 and TRBJ2-5, with a tentative D call TRBD2 (6 bases). Germline-derived CDR1 and CDR2 are SQVTM and ANQGSEA. The length of the CDR3 is 13 residues. Trimming took off 8 bases at V and 4 bases at J, with 17 bases between the two ends. CDR3 in DNA: TGCAGCTCCTGGGGCGCCGGGGGAGAGACCCAGTACTTC. It encodes CSSWGAGGETQYF.

This chain uses TRBV5-5 with TRBJ2-1, with 10 bases aligning to TRBD1. Trimming removed 3 bases from V and 3 bases from J; junction bases left unmatched: 6. The CDR3 runs to 16 residues. CDR1 and CDR2 from the germline V gene are SGHKS and YYEKEE (reference sequence). The CDR3 nucleotides read TGTGCCAGCAGCTCAACGACAGGGGGCGACTACAATGAGCAGTTCTTC. This encodes CASSSTTGGDYNEQFF.

V gene TRBV28 combines with J gene TRBJ2-1, with 11 bases that match TRBD1. V lost 2 bases, J lost 3 bases, and 9 bases stayed unmatched. The CDR3 consists of 18 residues. Germline assignment: CDR1 MDHEN and CDR2 SYDVKM. The CDR3 region is CASSLPNSGTGGYNEQFF. CDR3 DNA: TGTGCCAGCAGTTTACCAAATTCCGGGACAGGGGGCTACAATGAGCAGTTCTTC.

The chain employs TRBV13 and TRBJ2-4, with D perhaps matching TRBD2 (5 bases). V lost 5 bases to trimming and J lost 12 bases, with 20 bases between them. Looked up from germline, CDR1 is PRHDT and CDR2 is FYEKMQ (reference sequence). This CDR3 has 14 residues. The CDR3 region is CASSLGTRGIGQYF. The DNA of the CDR3 is TGTGCCAGCAGCCTGGGTACTAGAGGGATTGGTCAGTACTTC.

The J gene is TRBJ2-5, the V gene TRBV5-1; 9 bases line up with TRBD1. This CDR3 has 16 amino acids. CDR1 SGHRS and CDR2 YFSETQ come from the germline V gene. V lost 3 bases, J lost 1 base, and 7 bases stayed unmatched. The CDR3 region has the DNA TGCGCCAGCAGCTCCCGACAGGGGGGTTTCCAAGAGACCCAGTACTTC. It is translated as CASSSRQGGFQETQYF. The full variable domain, with the rest looked up from reference TRBV5-1 and TRBJ2-5, is KAGVTQTPRYLIKTRGQQVTLSCSPISGHRSVSWYQQTPGQGLQFLFEYFSETQRNKGNFPGRFSGRQFSNSRSEMNVSTLELGDSALYLCASSSRQGGFQETQYFGPGTRLLVL.

The rearrangement links TRBV6-5 to TRBJ2-7, with a possible D match to TRBD1 (5 bases). The ends were cut back, 2 bases at V and 2 bases at J, with 13 bases in the middle. CDR1 is MNHEY and CDR2 is SVGAGI in the germline V gene. This CDR3 is 15 amino acids long. For the CDR3, the DNA is TGTGCCAGCAGTTACCTGGGGCAGTCAGCCTACGAGCAGTACTTC. It yields the protein CASSYLGQSAYEQYF.

The chain has TRBV2 and TRBJ2-3; D ambiguous. CDR3 length: 15 amino acids. Trimming pared 4 bases from V and 4 bases from J, leaving 15 bases between. Germline CDR1 SNHLY, CDR2 FYNNEI. The CDR3 region has the DNA TGTGCCAGCAGTGGCAGCAAAAATCGGGCAGATACGCAGTATTTT. Residues: CASSGSKNRADTQYF.

This clone turned up a few times. The V gene is TRBV28, the J gene TRBJ2-1; the match to TRBD2 covers 8 bases. This CDR3 contains 15 residues. V was clipped by 5 bases and J by 2 bases; unmatched bases: 5. The germline gives CDR1 MDHEN, CDR2 SYDVKM. CDR3 amino acids: CASSPPGLAYNEQFF. CDR3 DNA sequence: TGTGCCAGCAGTCCTCCGGGACTAGCCTACAATGAGCAGTTCTTC.

Points on this clone: This same CDR3 is encoded by further DNA sequences in the sample. The chain combines TRBV18 with TRBJ2-7; D call uncertain. From germline, CDR1 is KGHSH and CDR2 LQKENI. The CDR3 sequence is 12 residues long. V was trimmed by 3 bases and J by 4 bases, leaving 7 bases between them. CDR3 residues: CASSPGTYEQYF. The CDR3 DNA reads TGTGCCAGCTCACCGGGAACTTACGAGCAGTACTTC.

This clone has just a few counts. V is TRBV18 and J is TRBJ1-3; no firm D call. The length of the CDR3 is 15 residues. Trimming stripped 3 bases from V and 7 bases from J, with 16 bases between. Germline lookup yields CDR1 KGHSH and CDR2 LQKENI. The CDR3 spells CASSPGRLFRNTIYF. CDR3 DNA sequence: TGTGCCAGCTCACCGGGAAGGCTGTTCCGGAACACCATATATTTT.

V usage is TRBV27 and J usage is TRBJ2-1; 14 bases are shared with TRBD2. This CDR3 has 20 amino acids. With 5 bases clipped from V and 1 base from J, the junction kept 13 bases outside the gene matches. Germline lookup yields CDR1 MNHEY and CDR2 SMNVEV (reference sequence). For the CDR3, the DNA is TGTGCCAGCAGTGGACTGGGACTAGCGGGAGTGGGGGGTTCCTACAATGAGCAGTTCTTC. It encodes CASSGLGLAGVGGSYNEQFF.